This TCR beta chain derives from a study of response to subunit inactivated influenza vaccine. Study observations and caveats: Every seasonal influenza vaccination brings in few new T cells, the authors suggested.

This clonotype was detected a few times. Its cognate antigen is unknown. Germline V gene data show CDR1 as SGHAT and CDR2 as FQNNGV. This CDR3 spans 18 amino acids. V was pared by 1 base and J by 3 bases, with 22 bases between. Using its own MiXCR run on the RT-PCR reads, TCRdb lists one record per CDR3 protein. Of 710,000 or so distinct CDR3 sequences listed, approximately 15% were seen once; the top ten hold 11%. The chain has TRBV11-2 and TRBJ2-7, with D maybe TRBD2 (6 bases). This receptor was taken from a man between 50 and 59 years old who received an inactivated influenza vaccine. The sample in question was PBMCs from blood, obtained roughly 12 days after vaccination. CDR3 sequence (DNA): TGTGCCAGCAGCTTAGGTCCGACTAGTTTATGGTGGGACTACGAGCAGTACTTC. Translated: CASSLGPTSLWWDYEQYF.